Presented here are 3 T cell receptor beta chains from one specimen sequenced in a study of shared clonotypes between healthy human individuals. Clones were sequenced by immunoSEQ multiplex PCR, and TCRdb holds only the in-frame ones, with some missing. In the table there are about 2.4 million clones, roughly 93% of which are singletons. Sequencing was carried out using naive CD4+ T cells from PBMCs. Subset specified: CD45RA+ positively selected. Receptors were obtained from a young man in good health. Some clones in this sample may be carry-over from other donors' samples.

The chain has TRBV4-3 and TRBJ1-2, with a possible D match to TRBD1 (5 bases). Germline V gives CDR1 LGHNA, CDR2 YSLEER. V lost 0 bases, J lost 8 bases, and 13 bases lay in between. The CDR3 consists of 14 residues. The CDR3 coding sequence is TGCGCCAGCAGCCAAGATTGGGACGGCACAGGCTACACCTTC. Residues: CASSQDWDGTGYTF.

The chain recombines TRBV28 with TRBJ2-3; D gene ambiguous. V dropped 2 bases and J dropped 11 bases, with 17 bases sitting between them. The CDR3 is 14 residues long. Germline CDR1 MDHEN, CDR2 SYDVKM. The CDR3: CASSLTGRAILQYF. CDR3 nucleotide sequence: TGTGCCAGCAGTTTAACCGGTAGGGCCATCTTGCAGTATTTT.

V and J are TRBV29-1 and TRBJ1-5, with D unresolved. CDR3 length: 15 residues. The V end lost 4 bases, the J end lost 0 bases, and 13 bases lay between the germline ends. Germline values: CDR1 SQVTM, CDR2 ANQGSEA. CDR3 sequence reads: CSVVETGFSNQPQHF. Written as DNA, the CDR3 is TGCAGCGTTGTTGAAACCGGGTTTAGCAATCAGCCCCAGCATTTT.